These 16 T cell receptor beta chains were all obtained from the same sample, sequenced in a study of beta chain features in type 1 diabetes. These receptors' antigens are unknown. Findings of the study overall: Patients with Type 1 diabetes showed moderately but significantly shorter TCRB CDR3s in all four CD4+ subsets.

TCRB transcripts that were expressed got sequenced, as all of the isolated RNA had been reverse transcribed. The method was immunoSEQ multiplex PCR; TCRdb's version includes in-frame clones alone and lacks a portion of them. The table has some 270,000 clones, roughly a tenth seen once; the top ten hold around 0.017%. Sequenced: naive CD4+ T cells from blood. The receptors originated from a man aged 30 to 39 with type 1 diabetes.

This clone was counted a few times. CDR3 coding DNA: TGTGCCAGCACCCGAGGGGGCAGGGATCAGCCCCAGCATTTT. It codes for CASTRGGRDQPQHF. This rearrangement joins TRBV2 to TRBJ1-5, with 7 bases aligning to TRBD1. The ends lost 7 bases at V and 5 bases at J; junction bases unmatched: 8. Germline CDR1 SNHLY, CDR2 FYNNEI. The CDR3 is made up of 14 amino acids. Full variable domain (rest looked up from reference TRBV2 and TRBJ1-5): EPEVTQTPSHQVTQMGQEVILRCVPISNHLYFYWYRQILGQKVEFLVSFYNNEISEKSEIFDDQFSVERPDGSNFTLKIRSTKLEDSAMYFCASTRGGRDQPQHFGDGTRLSIL.

The chain couples TRBV2 to TRBJ1-1; 8 positions agree with TRBD1. V lost 5 bases and J lost 6; bases outside the gene matches: 5. The germline gives CDR1 SNHLY, CDR2 FYNNEI. The CDR3 loop spans 13 amino acids. The CDR3 region is CASSQDREAEAFF. The CDR3, as DNA: TGTGCCAGCAGTCAGGACAGGGAGGCTGAAGCTTTCTTT.

The chain links TRBV28 to TRBJ1-5, with 10 bases fitting TRBD1. The CDR3 is 15 amino acids. Trimming at V came to 5 bases and at J to 7 bases, leaving 8 bases not matched to a gene. Per the germline V gene, CDR1 is MDHEN and CDR2 is SYDVKM. CDR3 residues: CASSAKTGGGQPQHF. The CDR3 coding sequence is TGTGCCAGCAGTGCGAAGACAGGGGGCGGACAGCCCCAGCATTTT.

The rearrangement links TRBV6-5 to TRBJ2-2; 7 nucleotides align to TRBD1. The CDR3 sequence is 13 residues long. The V segment lost 0 bases and the J segment 12 bases; nucleotides outside the gene matches: 4. Germline CDR1 and CDR2: MNHEY and SVGAGI. CDR3 sequence: CASSYSSDRKLFF. Written as DNA, the CDR3 is TGTGCCAGCAGTTACTCCTCGGACAGGAAGCTGTTTTTT.

In DNA form, the CDR3 reads TGTGCCAGCAGTACAGGGGTCGAAAACATTCAGTACTTC. This translates into CASSTGVENIQYF. The chain recombines TRBV2 with TRBJ2-4; 7 bases line up with TRBD1. J was trimmed by 5 bases and V by 5 bases; bases with no gene match: 3. CDR1 is SNHLY and CDR2 is FYNNEI in the germline V gene. The CDR3 has 13 amino acids.

The rearrangement links TRBV20-1 to TRBJ2-1, with D uncertain. Germline V gene sequence: CDR1 DFQATT, CDR2 SNEGSKA (reference sequence). The CDR3 consists of 10 residues. Deletions cut 5 bases from V and 9 bases from J, with 8 bases between. CDR3 amino acids: CSAGRGEQFF. Written as DNA, the CDR3 is TGCAGTGCTGGGCGTGGTGAGCAGTTCTTC.

In this sample, this clone turned up a few times. J is TRBJ2-5 and V is TRBV7-9; possibly TRBD1 for D (6 bases). Looked up from germline, CDR1 is SEHNR and CDR2 is FQNEAQ (reference sequence). The CDR3 loop spans 13 amino acids. V was shortened by 1 base and J by 7 bases, with 10 bases between the two germline ends. CDR3 sequence: CASSLGGRRTQYF. In DNA, the CDR3 is TGTGCCAGCAGCTTAGGGGGGCGGCGGACCCAGTACTTC.

The V call is TRBV6-1, the J call TRBJ1-5; 7 positions match TRBD1. Germline V CDR1 and CDR2: MNHNS, SASEGT. The CDR3 is 14 amino acids. The ends lost 5 bases at V and 4 bases at J; junction bases unmatched: 5. The CDR3 nucleotides read TGTGCCAGCAGTCCGGACAGGCTGAATCAGCCCCAGCATTTT. Its translation: CASSPDRLNQPQHF.

V gene TRBV9 combines with J gene TRBJ1-4; 12 bases line up with TRBD1. The CDR3 extends over 15 amino acids. Per the germline V gene, CDR1 is SGDLS and CDR2 is YYNGEE. V gave up 3 bases and J gave up 8 bases; unmatched junction bases: 5. CDR3 sequence (DNA): TGTGCCAGCAGCGGGACCGGGACAGGGGGCGAAAAACTGTTTTTT. It yields the protein CASSGTGTGGEKLFF.

The V call is TRBV28, the J call TRBJ2-1, with 8 bases lining up with TRBD2. V trimming: 7 bases; J trimming: 8 bases; junction bases outside the gene matches: 10. The CDR3 consists of 14 residues. From germline, CDR1 is MDHEN and CDR2 SYDVKM. CDR3 DNA sequence: TGTGCCAGCACCTCTTCGGGGGGGCCTTATGAGCAGTTCTTC. Translating it yields CASTSSGGPYEQFF.

The chain uses TRBV9 and TRBJ2-3; D remains ambiguous. In germline, CDR1 is SGDLS, CDR2 YYNGEE. Between the trimmed V and J ends, which lost 4 bases and 1 base, there was a span of 4 bases. There are 12 residues in the CDR3. Here the CDR3 reads CASSLGTDTQYF. CDR3 DNA sequence: TGTGCCAGCAGCCTTGGCACAGATACGCAGTATTTT.

On this clone: The same CDR3 is also encoded by other DNA sequences in this sample. CDR3 sequence (DNA): TGCGCCAGCAGCGCCGGGACTAGCGGATACAATGAGCAGTTCTTC. This encodes CASSAGTSGYNEQFF. The chain joins TRBV5-1 to TRBJ2-1; 11 bases align to TRBD2. In germline, CDR1 is SGHRS, CDR2 YFSETQ. After removal of 4 bases from V and 4 bases from J, the junction contained 4 bases not matched to a gene. The CDR3 has 15 residues. The variable domain in full, with the rest retrieved from reference TRBV5-1 and TRBJ2-1, is KAGVTQTPRYLIKTRGQQVTLSCSPISGHRSVSWYQQTPGQGLQFLFEYFSETQRNKGNFPGRFSGRQFSNSRSEMNVSTLELGDSALYLCASSAGTSGYNEQFFGPGTRLTVL.

The V call is TRBV2, the J call TRBJ2-5, with TRBD1 matching 8 bases. This CDR3 is 13 amino acids long. Germline V gives CDR1 SNHLY, CDR2 FYNNEI. Germline trimming cut 4 bases from V and 3 bases from J; bases unmatched to any gene: 1. CDR3 in DNA: TGTGCCAGCAGTGGACAGGGGAAAGAGACCCAGTACTTC. This translates into CASSGQGKETQYF.

Only a few counts were recorded for this clone. This chain connects TRBV11-2 to TRBJ1-2, with a weak D call TRBD1 (6 bases). Germline loops: CDR1 SGHAT, CDR2 FQNNGV. CDR3 length: 17 amino acids. Trimming removed 1 base at V and 3 bases at J, with 18 bases between. The chain's CDR3 is CASSLAFRGGNDYGYTF. The CDR3 nucleotides are TGTGCCAGCAGCTTAGCCTTCAGGGGAGGGAACGACTATGGCTACACCTTC.

This clone was counted between two and nine times. The chain carries TRBV6-6 and TRBJ1-1; unclear D gene. The CDR3 length is 14 residues. V lost 8 bases to trimming and J lost 1 base, with 14 bases between them. Germline CDR1 MNHNY, CDR2 SVGAGI (reference sequence). The CDR3 loop is CASQVRVTNTEAFF. In DNA form, the CDR3 reads TGTGCCAGCCAGGTGAGGGTAACGAACACTGAAGCTTTCTTT.

This clone was seen a few times. The chain links TRBV7-6 to TRBJ2-5, with 8 bases lining up with TRBD2. Germline V gives CDR1 SGHVS, CDR2 FNYEAQ. The CDR3 contains 15 residues. The trim removed 5 bases at V and 2 bases at J, leaving 7 bases unmatched. Written as DNA, the CDR3 is TGTGCCAGCAGCCGATTAGCGGGGTTGCAAGAGACCCAGTACTTC. Amino acids: CASSRLAGLQETQYF. The variable domain in full, completed from reference TRBV7-6 and TRBJ2-5, reads GAGVSQSPRYKVTKRGQDVALRCDPISGHVSLYWYRQALGQGPEFLTYFNYEAQQDKSGLPNDRFSAERPEGSISTLTIQRTEQRDSAMYRCASSRLAGLQETQYFGPGTRLLVL.